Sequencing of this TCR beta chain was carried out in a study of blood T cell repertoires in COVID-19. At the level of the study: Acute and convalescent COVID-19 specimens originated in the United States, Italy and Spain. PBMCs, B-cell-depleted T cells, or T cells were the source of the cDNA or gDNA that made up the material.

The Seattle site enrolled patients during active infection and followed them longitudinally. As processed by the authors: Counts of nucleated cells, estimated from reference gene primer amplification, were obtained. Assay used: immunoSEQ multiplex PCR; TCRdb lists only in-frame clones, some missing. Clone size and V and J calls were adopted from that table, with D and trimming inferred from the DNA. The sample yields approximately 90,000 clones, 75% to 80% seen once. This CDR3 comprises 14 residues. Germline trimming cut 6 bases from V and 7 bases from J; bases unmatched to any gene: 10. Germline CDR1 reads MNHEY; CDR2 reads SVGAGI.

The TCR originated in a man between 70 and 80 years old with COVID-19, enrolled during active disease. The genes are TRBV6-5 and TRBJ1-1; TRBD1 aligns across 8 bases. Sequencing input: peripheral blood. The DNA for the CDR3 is TGTGCCAGCAGGGATGACAGGGGAATTGGTGAAGCTTTCTTT. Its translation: CASRDDRGIGEAFF.